This T cell receptor (beta chain) was recovered during a study of blood T cells in healthy people across ages. Trimming took 2 bases from V and 6 from J, leaving 31 bases between them. The length of the CDR3 is 20 residues. Alongside a J-beta primer mix, a sample-barcoded 5' primer served in a second PCR lasting roughly 6 to 12 cycles. MiXCR, run by TCRdb on the 5' RACE reads, gives a single entry per CDR3 protein. Seen here are around 1,500,000 distinct CDR3 sequences, 42% observed once, and the top ten hold less than 8%. The rearrangement links TRBV12-3 or TRBV12-4 to TRBJ1-1, with a tentative D call TRBD1 (6 bases). The specimen sequenced was blood. The sequence came from a woman aged 18-29 years in good health. The CDR3 reads CASSLSPLAYREGSSPEAFF. CDR3 in DNA: TGTGCCAGCAGTTTATCCCCTCTTGCTTACAGGGAGGGGTCCTCACCTGAAGCTTTCTTT.